Each of the 5 T cell receptor beta chains below was sequenced from the same sample in a study of graft-versus-host responses after intestinal transplantation. Tissue processing of the graft released intraepithelial and lamina propria lymphocytes from it. The repertoire was sequenced with immunoSEQ multiplex PCR; TCRdb's copy has only in-frame clones and lacks some. The repertoire includes 6,000 to 8,000 clones, 83% of them detected once, and approximately 8.1% sits in the top ten. Specimen: ileum tissue, collected nearly 310 days after intestinal transplant. The receptors derive from a human patient who received an intestinal transplant, so some T cells may come from the graft donor.

The chain combines TRBV12-5 with TRBJ1-4; no firm D call. Trimming pared 0 bases from V and 0 bases from J, leaving 17 bases between. The germline gives CDR1 LGHNT, CDR2 FRNRAP. The CDR3 is made up of 19 amino acids. The CDR3 nucleotides are TGTGCTAGTGGTTTGGTAGGGCCGGACCAGAATGCAACTAATGAAAAACTGTTTTTT. As protein: CASGLVGPDQNATNEKLFF.

The chain recombines TRBV7-2 with TRBJ1-5; 7 positions agree with TRBD1. The CDR3 has 13 residues. Unmatched junction bases numbered 0, after V lost 1 base and J lost 6 bases. From germline, CDR1 is SGHTA and CDR2 FQGNSA. The CDR3 DNA follows: TGTGCCAGCAGCTTAGACAGGGGTCAGCCCCAGCATTTT. This sequence encodes CASSLDRGQPQHF.

This clone has only one observation. V usage is TRBV7-2 and J usage is TRBJ2-7, with D perhaps TRBD1 or TRBD2 (5 bases each). The CDR3 consists of 14 residues. CDR1 SGHTA and CDR2 FQGNSA come from the germline V gene. Trimming removed 0 bases at V and 2 bases at J, with 8 bases between. In nucleotides, the CDR3 is TGTGCCAGCAGCTTAGCCGGGGCCACCTACGAGCAGTACTTC. This gives the protein CASSLAGATYEQYF.

This clone was picked up one time. The rearrangement uses TRBV11-2 and TRBJ1-2; unclear D gene. Germline CDR1 SGHAT, CDR2 FQNNGV. The CDR3 consists of 15 residues. V dropped 5 bases and J dropped 5 bases, with 18 bases sitting between them. The CDR3 sequence is CASSPPPGFTYGYTF. Written as DNA, the CDR3 is TGTGCCAGCAGCCCACCCCCGGGATTCACTTATGGCTACACCTTC. The full variable domain, its missing parts supplied by reference TRBV11-2 and TRBJ1-2, is EAGVAQSPRYKIIEKRQSVAFWCNPISGHATLYWYQQILGQGPKLLIQFQNNGVVDDSQLPKDRFSAERLKGVDSTLKIQPAKLEDSAVYLCASSPPPGFTYGYTFGSGTRLTVV.

This rearrangement joins TRBV12-5 to TRBJ1-5; no clear D gene. The CDR3 is 14 amino acids. The germline V and J ends were trimmed by 3 bases and 2 bases, with 8 bases remaining between them. Germline V CDR1 and CDR2: LGHNT, FRNRAP. The CDR3 DNA reads TGTGCTAGTGGTTTTGGGAGTGGCAATCAGCCCCAGCATTTT. Translated: CASGFGSGNQPQHF.